This TCR beta chain is from a study of yellow fever vaccine responses in identical twins (dated by TCRdb to 2016 to 2018). Regarding the study in general: The study precisely tracked vaccine-responding T cell clones in identical twins.

Comment on this clonotype: Its binding antigen is unknown. The input lacks base qualities; no much larger clone sits a single base away.

Overall study outcomes, separate from this receptor: The T cell response to vaccination in identical twins was reported by the authors to appear partly convergent and partly personalized.

Its CDR3 holds 14 amino acids, cysteine through phenylalanine. The sequence is cut down to CDR3 DNA, 42 bases in frame from base 1. Per the germline V gene (reference sequence), SGHAT is the CDR1 and FQDESV is the CDR2. V drops 3 bases and J drops 3 bases, leaving 9 bases in between. The library was prepared using RT-PCR. The sequencer listed for this sample is Illumina HiSeq 2500. TCRdb handled the public reads itself, with Q25 trimming in fastp and clone calling in MiXCR, and kept productive beta chains. Each CDR3 protein gets just one entry, which takes the most common genes and DNA from the rows behind it. This sample comprises some 5,000 distinct CDR3 sequences, 65% to 80% of them detected only once. The ten largest make up about 1.8% of the sample.

This receptor was taken from a woman between 18 and 29 years old who received the yellow fever vaccine. Donor details come from another sample of the same person, matched by shared clones. The rearranged segments are TRBV11-1 and TRBJ2-1, with TRBD2 as a weak D call on 5 bases. Sequenced here: T cells from blood (PBMCs), unsorted or a sorted subset (not recorded which), sampled before or after yellow fever vaccination (not recorded which). The CDR3 region has the sequence CASSLSGVYNEQFF. The base sequence is TGTGCCAGCAGCTTGAGCGGAGTCTACAATGAGCAGTTCTTC.